This T cell receptor (beta chain) was obtained from a study of control samples from healthy donors and cancer patients. Profiled with immunoSEQ multiplex PCR; TCRdb holds only in-frame clones, not every one. The repertoire holds about 410,000 clones, with 80% to 95% as singletons. The germline gives CDR1 GTSNPN, CDR2 SVGIG (reference sequence). The CDR3 consists of 15 residues. V lost 1 base and J lost 3; bases outside the gene matches: 9. The receptor's source is a man in his forties or fifties with head and neck cancer. The source material was PBMCs. The chain has TRBV30 and TRBJ2-7; the match to TRBD1 covers 7 bases. Here the CDR3 DNA reads TGTGCCTGGAGTGGAGTGGGGACAGCTCTCTACGAGCAGTACTTC. It specifies CAWSGVGTALYEQYF.